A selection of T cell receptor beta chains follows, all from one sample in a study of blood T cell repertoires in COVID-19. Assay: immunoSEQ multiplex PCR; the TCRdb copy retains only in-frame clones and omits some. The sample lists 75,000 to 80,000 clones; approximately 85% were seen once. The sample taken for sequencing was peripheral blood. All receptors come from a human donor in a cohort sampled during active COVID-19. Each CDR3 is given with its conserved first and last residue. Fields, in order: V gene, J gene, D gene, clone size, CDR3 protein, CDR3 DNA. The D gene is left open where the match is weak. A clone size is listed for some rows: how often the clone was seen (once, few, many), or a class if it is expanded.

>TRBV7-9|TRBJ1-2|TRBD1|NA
CASSRPGGVDGYTF
TGTGCCAGCAGCCGTCCAGGGGGAGTGGATGGCTACACCTTC
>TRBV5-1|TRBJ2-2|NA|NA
CASSLDRADTGELFF
TGCGCCAGCAGCTTGGACAGGGCGGACACCGGGGAGCTGTTTTTT
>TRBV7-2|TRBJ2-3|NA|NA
CASSYRDSDTQYF
TGTGCCAGCAGCTACAGGGATTCAGATACGCAGTATTTT
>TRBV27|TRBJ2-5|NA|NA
CASSLSIYAETQYF
TGTGCCAGCAGTTTATCGATATATGCGGAGACCCAGTACTTC
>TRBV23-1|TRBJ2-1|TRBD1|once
CANAGQGYNEQFF
TGCGCCAATGCGGGACAGGGTTACAATGAGCAGTTCTTC
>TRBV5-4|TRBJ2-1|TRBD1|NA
CASSLTGGEQFF
TGTGCCAGCAGTTTGACAGGGGGTGAGCAGTTCTTC
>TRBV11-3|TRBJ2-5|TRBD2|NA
CASSRLAGGETQYF
TGTGCCAGCAGCCGACTAGCGGGAGGAGAGACCCAGTACTTC
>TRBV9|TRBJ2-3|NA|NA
CASSARANIIADTQYF
TGTGCCAGCAGCGCCCGCGCCAATATCATAGCAGATACGCAGTATTTT
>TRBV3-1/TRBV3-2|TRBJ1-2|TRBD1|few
CASSQAGQGAGYGYTF
TGTGCCAGCAGCCAAGCCGGACAGGGGGCGGGCTATGGCTACACCTTC
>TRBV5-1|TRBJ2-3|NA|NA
CASSRDSSTDTQYF
TGCGCCAGCAGCCGGGACTCGAGTACAGATACGCAGTATTTT
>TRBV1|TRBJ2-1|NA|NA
CTSSQKEYGRAKFF
TGCACCAGCAGCCAGAAAGAATACGGGAGGGCCAAGTTCTTC
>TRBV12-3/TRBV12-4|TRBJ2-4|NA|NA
CASRPGQVGIQYF
TGTGCCAGCAGACCGGGACAAGTCGGCATTCAGTACTTC
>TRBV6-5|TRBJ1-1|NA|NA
CASSPQHEAFF
TGTGCCAGCAGTCCGCAACACGAAGCTTTCTTT
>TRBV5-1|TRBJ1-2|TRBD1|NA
CASSQPGQVVGGYTF
TGCGCCAGCAGTCAGCCCGGACAGGTAGTCGGTGGCTACACCTTC